This TCR beta chain was identified in a study of cytomegalovirus exposure and HLA in healthy donors. In regard to this clone: The antigen is not known.

Germline lookup yields CDR1 MDHEN and CDR2 SYDVKM. V lost 5 bases, J lost 5 bases, and 12 bases stayed unmatched. The CDR3 is 15 amino acids. Primers: 60 Vbeta forward and 13 Jbeta reverse. Assay used: immunoSEQ multiplex PCR; TCRdb lists only in-frame clones, some missing. The profile shows under 300,000 clones, 70% to 90% of them singletons. Overall study results and limits: Other equally common chains were less clonally expanded than HLA-associated TCR beta chains, a later analysis showed.

The receptor was isolated from a man aged 40-49 years in good health and CMV-seropositive. Sequences were obtained from PBMCs. The rearrangement links TRBV28 to TRBJ2-7, with 7 bases lining up with TRBD2. Here the CDR3 DNA reads TGTGCCAGCAGTCCCCCTTGGGCGGGAGAACACGAGCAGTACTTC. It translates to CASSPPWAGEHEQYF.